This T cell receptor (beta chain) originates from a study of post-analysis software for immune sequencing data. Background on the study: Relapsing-remitting, secondary progressive and progressive-relapsing forms made up the multiple sclerosis disease courses. Overall study results and limits: By F measure, strong co-clustering occurred among samples prepared in the same batch. Controls significantly exceeded multiple sclerosis patients in normalized Chao1 diversity. Five or six TRBV segments, TRBV5-6, TRBV5-1 and TRBV20-1 among them, were found more frequent in patients than controls.

About this clonotype itself: Its target is unknown.

Unique molecular identifiers were present in the TCR beta cDNA libraries. About 500,000 cDNA molecules were obtained per 1 to 10 million input T cells. TCRdb fed the PCR reads into MiXCR, producing one record per CDR3 protein. The sample includes about 810,000 distinct CDR3 sequences, approximately 53% of them seen just once. Per germline, CDR1 SGHRS and CDR2 YFSETQ. The germline V and J ends were trimmed by 7 bases and 1 base, with 19 bases remaining between them. The CDR3 has 16 residues. The genes are TRBV5-1 and TRBJ2-3; D is perhaps TRBD1 or TRBD2 (5 bases each). The sample comprised blood. The TCR originated in a girl aged 10 to 17 with multiple sclerosis. The CDR3: CASAREGLAGTDTQYF. The DNA of the CDR3 is TGCGCCAGCGCCCGAGAGGGGTTGGCGGGCACAGATACGCAGTATTTT.